The clone carrying this T cell receptor beta chain was observed a few times. No antigen is known for it. This CDR3 has 15 residues. V gave up 3 bases and J gave up 7 bases; unmatched junction bases: 8. Germline-derived CDR1 and CDR2 are MGHRA and YSYEKL. This sample was taken from a study of T-cell memory formation after mild COVID-19. Study background: Across donors, TCR clusters were largely donor specific. Study outcomes and limitations: SARS-CoV-2 specificity of second-wave clones peaking day 37 was unconfirmed. CM and EM subsets held most contracting CD4+ clones; EMRA held CD8+ ones.

TCRdb re-analysed the 5' RACE reads in MiXCR, keeping a single row per CDR3 protein. This sample has 350,000 to 400,000 distinct CDR3 sequences, with around 15% found just once. The sample taken for sequencing was PBMCs or a T cell subset sorted from them (not recorded which). The receptor was derived from a young man who had mild COVID-19 (a few samples of this study predate the infection). Cell type and time point are not known. This chain links TRBV4-1 with TRBJ2-1, with 8 bases lining up with TRBD2. CDR3 loop: CASSQRGGGRNEQFF. The CDR3 DNA sequence: TGCGCCAGCAGCCAGCGAGGCGGGGGGCGTAATGAGCAGTTCTTC.